A selection of T cell receptor beta chains follows, all from one sample in a study of shared clonotypes between healthy human individuals. Repertoires were generated with immunoSEQ multiplex PCR, while TCRdb's copy carries only in-frame clones and drops some. The sample yields 2 million to 3 million clones, over 85% seen once. The sample comprised naive CD4+ T cells sorted from blood. These receptors all come from a man aged 18 to 29 in good health. CDR3s include the opening cysteine and the closing phenylalanine or tryptophan. Each record gives: J gene, V gene, clone size, D gene, CDR3 protein, CDR3 DNA. D genes are given only for firm matches. Clone size is given for some rows only: seen once, a few or many times, or a class if the clone is expanded.

TRBJ2-4 TRBV6-5 NA NA CASKNVAKNIQYF TGTGCCAGCAAGAACGTAGCCAAAAACATTCAGTACTTC
TRBJ1-5 TRBV6-5 NA NA CASSYDGNQPQHF TGTGCCAGCAGTTATGACGGCAATCAGCCCCAGCATTTT
TRBJ2-1 TRBV9 NA TRBD1 CASSTLGQTYNEQFF TGTGCCAGCAGCACCTTGGGACAGACCTACAATGAGCAGTTCTTC
TRBJ1-4 TRBV7-9 NA NA CASSLAGATIPEKLFF TGTGCCAGCAGCCTCGCAGGGGCCACCATACCCGAAAAACTGTTTTTT
TRBJ2-7 TRBV5-1 once NA CASSLVRGLKPTLLGDEQYF TGCGCCAGCAGCTTGGTACGGGGGTTAAAGCCCACCCTCCTGGGAGACGAGCAGTACTTC
TRBJ2-7 TRBV7-2 once TRBD1 CASSHRQGWYEQYF TGTGCCAGCAGCCACCGACAGGGGTGGTACGAGCAGTACTTC
TRBJ2-1 TRBV7-2 NA TRBD1 CASSPIRPPGGEQFF TGTGCCAGCAGCCCGATTCGCCCTCCAGGGGGTGAGCAGTTCTTC
TRBJ2-1 TRBV18 NA TRBD1 CASSSPGQGPNEQFF TGTGCCAGCTCATCTCCGGGACAGGGGCCAAATGAGCAGTTCTTC
TRBJ2-7 TRBV7-6 NA NA CASSSQPTGTYEQYF TGTGCCAGCAGCTCACAACCGACGGGCACCTACGAGCAGTACTTC
TRBJ2-7 TRBV12-5 once NA CASGLVLSGTPYEQYF TGTGCTAGTGGTTTGGTACTTTCGGGAACCCCATACGAGCAGTACTTC
TRBJ2-7 TRBV5-4 NA NA CASSWPGLYQEQYF TGTGCCAGCAGCTGGCCGGGACTTTATCAGGAGCAGTACTTC
TRBJ2-7 TRBV28 NA NA CASTLPSLREQYF TGTGCCAGCACCCTCCCCTCTCTTCGAGAGCAGTACTTC
TRBJ1-4 TRBV2 NA TRBD1 CASSVDRVGEKLFF TGTGCCAGCAGTGTAGACAGGGTGGGAGAAAAACTGTTTTTT
TRBJ2-5 TRBV5-1 NA TRBD1 CASRSQGSGGRETQYF TGCGCCAGCAGATCACAGGGGAGTGGGGGACGAGAGACCCAGTACTTC
TRBJ1-5 TRBV5-1 NA TRBD1 CASSPGTDSNQPQHF TGCGCCAGCAGCCCCGGGACAGATAGCAATCAGCCCCAGCATTTT
TRBJ2-5 TRBV28 NA NA CASSFGSGYQETQYF TGTGCCAGCAGTTTTGGTTCAGGGTACCAAGAGACCCAGTACTTC
TRBJ1-4 TRBV7-3 NA NA CASSPPGRGGTGEKLFF TGTGCCAGCAGCCCCCCCGGTAGGGGGGGGACGGGAGAAAAACTGTTTTTT
TRBJ2-1 TRBV4-2 NA TRBD2 CASSQDRILAFYNEQFF TGTGCCAGCAGCCAAGATCGGATACTAGCGTTTTACAATGAGCAGTTCTTC
TRBJ2-1 TRBV19 NA NA CASSIGGPNEQFF TGTGCCAGTAGTATCGGGGGTCCCAATGAGCAGTTCTTC
TRBJ1-5 TRBV5-3 NA NA CARSLRDKPGSNQPQHF TGTGCCAGAAGCTTGCGGGACAAGCCGGGGAGCAATCAGCCCCAGCATTTT
TRBJ2-5 TRBV6-5 NA TRBD2 CASSQTAGGAQYF TGTGCCAGCAGTCAAACGGCCGGGGGGGCCCAGTACTTC
TRBJ1-4 TRBV19 once NA CASSIYRAETNEKLFF TGTGCCAGTAGTATTTACAGGGCTGAAACTAATGAAAAACTGTTTTTT
TRBJ1-4 TRBV6-5 NA NA CASSYRDSTNEKLFF TGTGCCAGCAGTTATCGTGACAGCACCAATGAAAAACTGTTTTTT
TRBJ2-1 TRBV6-5 NA NA CASSYVYSHNEQFF TGTGCCAGCAGTTACGTGTACAGCCACAATGAGCAGTTCTTC
TRBJ2-5 TRBV27 NA NA CASRARTRVTQYF TGTGCCAGCAGGGCCAGGACGCGAGTGACCCAGTACTTC
TRBJ1-5 TRBV15 few NA CATSRDAGSNQPQHF TGTGCCACCAGCAGAGATGCGGGTTCCAATCAGCCCCAGCATTTT
TRBJ2-7 TRBV6-1 NA TRBD2 CASSEGSLEGGRANPQFYEQYF TGTGCCAGCAGTGAAGGAAGCCTGGAGGGCGGGAGGGCCAACCCCCAATTCTACGAGCAGTACTTC
TRBJ2-2 TRBV25-1 NA TRBD2 CATEGLAGGPGTGELFF TGTGCCACCGAGGGACTAGCGGGGGGGCCGGGCACCGGGGAGCTGTTTTTT